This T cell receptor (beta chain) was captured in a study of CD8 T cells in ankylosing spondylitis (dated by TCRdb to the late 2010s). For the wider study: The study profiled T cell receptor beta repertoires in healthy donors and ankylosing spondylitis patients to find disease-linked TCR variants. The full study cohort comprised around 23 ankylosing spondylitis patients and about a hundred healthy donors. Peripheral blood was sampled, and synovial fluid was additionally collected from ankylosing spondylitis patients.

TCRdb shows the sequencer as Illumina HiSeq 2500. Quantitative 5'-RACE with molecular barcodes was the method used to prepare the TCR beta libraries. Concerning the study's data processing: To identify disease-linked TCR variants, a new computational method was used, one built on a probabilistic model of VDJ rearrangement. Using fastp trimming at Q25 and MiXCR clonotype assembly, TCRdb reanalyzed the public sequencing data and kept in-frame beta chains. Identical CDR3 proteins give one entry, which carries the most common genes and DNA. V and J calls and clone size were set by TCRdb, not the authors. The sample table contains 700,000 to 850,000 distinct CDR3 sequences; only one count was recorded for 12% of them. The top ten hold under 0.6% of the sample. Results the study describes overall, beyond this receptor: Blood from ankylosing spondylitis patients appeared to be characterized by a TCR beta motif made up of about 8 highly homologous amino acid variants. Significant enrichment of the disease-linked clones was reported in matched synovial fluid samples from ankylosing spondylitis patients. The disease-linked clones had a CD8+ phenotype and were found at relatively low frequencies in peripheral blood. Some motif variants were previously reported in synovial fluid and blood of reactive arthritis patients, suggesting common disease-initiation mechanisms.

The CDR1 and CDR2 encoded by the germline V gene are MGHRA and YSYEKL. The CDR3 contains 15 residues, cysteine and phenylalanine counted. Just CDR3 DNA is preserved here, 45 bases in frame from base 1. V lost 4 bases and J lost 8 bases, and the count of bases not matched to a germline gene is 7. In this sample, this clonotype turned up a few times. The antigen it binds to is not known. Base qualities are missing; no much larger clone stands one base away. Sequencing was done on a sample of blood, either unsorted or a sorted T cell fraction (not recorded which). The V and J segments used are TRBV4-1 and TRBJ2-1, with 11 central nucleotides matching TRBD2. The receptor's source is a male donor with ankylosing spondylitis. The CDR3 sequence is CASSRLLAGVYEQFF. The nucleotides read TGCGCCAGCAGCCGATTACTAGCGGGAGTTTATGAGCAGTTCTTC.